The clone carrying this TCR beta chain has a single count. The target antigen is unknown. These data originate in a study of T cell repertoires in cytomegalovirus infection. About the research overall: TCR beta signatures that were public indicated CMV infection and matching HLA type. Findings of the study overall: CMV-specific HLA-C-restricted TCR beta clonotypes dominated the ex vivo response. Frequencies of public TCR beta families were cumulated, and this identified carriers of CMV plus the relevant HLA.

This CDR3 region has 11 residues. V lost 3 bases and J 6 bases, leaving 4 bases between the germline ends. Per the germline V gene, CDR1 is ENHRY and CDR2 is SYGVKD. TCRdb passed the reads through MiXCR, listing each CDR3 protein once. The table includes around 300,000 distinct CDR3 sequences, around 25% detected once. Input material: PBMCs. This chain uses TRBV10-3 with TRBJ2-3, with D uncertain. The clonotype originates from a human donor in good health (CMV status not recorded). Some clones in this sample may be carry-over from other donors' samples. CDR3 DNA sequence: TGTGCCATCAGTGATCGGGATACGCAGTATTTT. This sequence encodes CAISDRDTQYF.